The clone carrying this T cell receptor beta chain was counted only a few times. The antigen is not known. Together with thyroid ultrasound, orbital computed tomography, serum thyroxine and TRAb, clinical symptoms were used for diagnoses. This specimen comes from a study of T cells in Graves' hyperthyroidism and ophthalmopathy. Overall study results and limits: Ophthalmopathy onset followed model prediction by a median approximately 5.9 months. Peripheral blood also featured most of the thyroid clonotypes expanded above 0.001.

RNA transcripts were the template for amplifying TCR beta CDR3 regions. Using the HTBI primer set, a first-round RT-PCR was run on the TCR CDR3. TCRdb re-analysed the multiplex PCR reads in MiXCR, keeping a single row per CDR3 protein. The sample contains 600,000 to 700,000 distinct CDR3 sequences, 45% of which appear only once. What was sequenced was peripheral blood or thyroid tissue (not recorded which). This receptor was identified in an adult man with Graves' disease, either hyperthyroidism or ophthalmopathy (not recorded which).

CDR3 residues: CASSIERPVSNQPQHF. The CDR3 region has the DNA TGTGCCAGTAGTATAGAGAGGCCGGTTAGCAATCAGCCCCAGCATTTT. V usage is TRBV19 and J usage is TRBJ1-5; D remains ambiguous. The V gene's germline CDR1 is LNHDA and CDR2 SQIVND (reference sequence). Trimming took off 0 bases at V and 0 bases at J, with 9 bases between the two ends. The CDR3 extends over 16 amino acids.